The clone carrying this T cell receptor beta chain was detected only once. The use of a sample-barcoded 5' primer and a J-beta primer mix characterized a second PCR of about 7 to 12 cycles. TCRdb reprocessed the 5' RACE reads via MiXCR and lists one record per CDR3 protein. This table holds roughly 830,000 distinct CDR3 sequences, 55% to 65% found once. V lost 0 bases and J lost 2, with 10 bases in between. CDR1 SEHNR and CDR2 FQNEAQ come from the germline V gene (reference sequence). The CDR3 is 15 residues long. This record comes from a study of blood T cells in healthy people across ages. Sample: blood. This chain joins TRBV7-9 and TRBJ2-5; D is perhaps TRBD2 (6 bases). This sequence was found in a man aged 25-45 years in good health. The chain's CDR3 is CASSLAAAGQETQYF. CDR3 DNA sequence: TGTGCCAGCAGCTTAGCAGCCGCGGGGCAAGAGACCCAGTACTTC.